Following are 24 T cell receptor beta chains from one sample sequenced in a study of graft-versus-host responses after intestinal transplantation. No cognate antigen is known for these TCRs. Repertoires were generated with immunoSEQ multiplex PCR, while TCRdb's copy carries only in-frame clones and drops some. The sample has 100,000 to 140,000 clones, 87% seen once. The sample here was unstimulated CD4+ T cells sorted from spleen or lymph node cells, taken before transplant. The receptors were sampled from a human donor who was the organ donor for an intestinal transplant.

V gene TRBV20-1 combines with J gene TRBJ1-2, with D uncertain. The CDR3 contains 11 residues. From germline, CDR1 is DFQATT and CDR2 SNEGSKA (reference sequence). The ends were cut back, 3 bases at V and 5 bases at J, with 7 bases in the middle. The CDR3 region is CSASVDYGYTF. In DNA form, the CDR3 reads TGCAGTGCTAGTGTGGATTATGGCTACACCTTC.

This chain connects TRBV9 to TRBJ2-3; 13 bases are a match to TRBD2. CDR1 and CDR2 from the germline V gene are SGDLS and YYNGEE. The CDR3 consists of 19 residues. The V gene end was trimmed by 0 bases and the J gene end by 2 bases; junction bases not matched to a gene: 9. CDR3 sequence (DNA): TGTGCCAGCAGCGTAGCCCCGACTAGCGGGGGGTTAAACACAGATACGCAGTATTTT. It is translated as CASSVAPTSGGLNTDTQYF.

The chain couples TRBV5-5 to TRBJ1-5; 10 bases are a match to TRBD1. CDR3 size: 15 residues. The germline V gene encodes CDR1 SGHKS and CDR2 YYEKEE (reference sequence). J gave up 11 bases and V 4 bases, and 12 bases lay outside the gene matches. In DNA, the CDR3 is TGTGCCAGCAGCCCCGGGGACAGGGGCCGATCAGCCCAGCATTTT. Amino acid sequence: CASSPGDRGRSAQHF.

Notes on this clone: Other DNA sequences within the sample encode an identical CDR3. The gene calls are TRBV7-2 and TRBJ2-3; 8 bases map to TRBD2. Germline V gene sequence: CDR1 SGHTA, CDR2 FQGNSA. With 1 base clipped from V and 3 bases from J, the junction kept 3 bases outside the gene matches. The CDR3 spans 15 residues. CDR3 sequence (DNA): TGTGCCAGCAGCTTAGGTCGGGGGGGGACAGATACGCAGTATTTT. It codes for CASSLGRGGTDTQYF.

The rearrangement joins TRBV6-1 to TRBJ1-1, with D perhaps matching TRBD1 (5 bases). The CDR3 is 13 amino acids. V lost 6 bases, J lost 10 bases, and 18 bases lay in between. Looked up from germline, CDR1 is MNHNS and CDR2 is SASEGT. The CDR3 protein is CASSLEQGRGAFF. CDR3 nucleotide sequence: TGTGCCAGCAGCTTAGAACAAGGAAGGGGAGCTTTCTTT.

The chain couples TRBV6-5 to TRBJ1-2, with a tentative D call TRBD1 (5 bases). V was shortened by 7 bases and J by 4 bases, with 10 bases between the two germline ends. The germline CDR1 and CDR2 sequences are MNHEY and SVGAGI. This CDR3 is built from 12 residues. For the CDR3, the DNA is TGTGCCAGCAAGATTCAGGGCTATGGCTACACCTTC. This gives the protein CASKIQGYGYTF.

The J gene is TRBJ2-7, the V gene TRBV5-1, with D tentatively TRBD1 or TRBD2 (6 bases each). The CDR3 runs 15 residues. V was clipped by 2 bases and J by 4 bases, with 16 bases between them. The germline gives CDR1 SGHRS, CDR2 YFSETQ. CDR3 sequence: CASSFVGAGGYEQYF. DNA of the CDR3: TGCGCCAGCAGCTTCGTGGGGGCAGGAGGGTACGAGCAGTACTTC.

This chain links TRBV11-2 with TRBJ2-5; the match to TRBD2 covers 9 bases. The CDR3 length is 16 residues. V was pared by 4 bases and J by 5 bases, with 11 bases of the junction left unmatched. Per the germline V gene, CDR1 is SGHAT and CDR2 is FQNNGV. The DNA of the CDR3 is TGTGCCAGCAGCTCGCGGAGTAGCGGGGGCCGGGAGACCCAGTACTTC. It is translated as CASSSRSSGGRETQYF.

The rearrangement uses TRBV7-9 and TRBJ2-1; 11 bases line up with TRBD1. Trimming took 5 bases from V and 10 from J; bases not matched to a gene: 10. The CDR3 runs 15 residues. Germline CDR1 and CDR2: SEHNR and FQNEAQ (reference sequence). The CDR3, as DNA: TGTGCCAGCAGCCGGGGACAGGGGGATGGAAGGGAGCAGTTCTTC. This encodes CASSRGQGDGREQFF.

The chain has TRBV10-1 and TRBJ2-1; 9 bases are a match to TRBD1. Trimming cost V 6 bases and J 3 bases; bases outside gene matches: 9. CDR1 and CDR2 (germline): WNHNN, SYGVQD (reference sequence). The length of the CDR3 is 16 residues. DNA for the CDR3: TGCGCCAGCAGCAACGAAAGACAGGGGGGCTACAATGAGCAGTTCTTC. As protein: CASSNERQGGYNEQFF.

This clone was found once. The chain couples TRBV10-1 to TRBJ2-7; tentatively, D is TRBD1 (5 bases). The CDR3 totals 13 residues. Trimming stripped 0 bases from V and 7 bases from J, with 10 bases between. CDR1 and CDR2 (germline): WNHNN, SYGVQD (reference sequence). CDR3 in DNA: TGCGCCAGCAGTGAGTCTCGCAGGGAAGAGCAGTACTTC. Its protein product is CASSESRREEQYF.

This clone was found a few times. The chain is built from TRBV6-1 and TRBJ1-6; tentatively, D is TRBD1 (6 bases). Germline CDR1 and CDR2: MNHNS and SASEGT. The length of the CDR3 is 15 residues. V was trimmed by 7 bases and J by 7 bases, leaving 17 bases between them. CDR3 sequence reads: CASTTYRVQNSPLHF. The CDR3 DNA sequence: TGTGCCAGCACTACCTACAGGGTCCAGAATTCACCCCTCCACTTT.

This chain links TRBV2 with TRBJ1-2; 7 bases align to TRBD1. This CDR3 is 15 amino acids long. Germline trimming cut 6 bases from V and 0 bases from J; bases unmatched to any gene: 7. CDR1 and CDR2 from the germline V gene are SNHLY and FYNNEI. The CDR3 bases are TGTGCCAGCAGAGACAGGGCCCTGGCTAACTATGGCTACACCTTC. Translating it yields CASRDRALANYGYTF.

This clone has a handful of counts. The CDR3 nucleotides are TGTGCCATCAGTGGAACGGCAAACACTGAAGCTTTCTTT. Its protein is CAISGTANTEAFF. The rearrangement joins TRBV10-3 to TRBJ1-1; D gene unclear. Between the trimmed V and J ends, which lost 4 bases and 2 bases, there was a span of 8 bases. Germline CDR1 is ENHRY and CDR2 is SYGVKD. This CDR3 is built from 13 residues.

The chain joins TRBV5-1 to TRBJ1-3; 9 bases line up with TRBD1. Looked up from germline, CDR1 is SGHRS and CDR2 is YFSETQ. Unmatched junction bases numbered 6, after V lost 4 bases and J lost 4 bases. The CDR3 has 15 residues. This CDR3 is CASSGMTGGGNTIYF. The CDR3 DNA sequence: TGCGCCAGCAGCGGGATGACAGGGGGAGGAAACACCATATATTTT.

The V call is TRBV16, the J call TRBJ1-2; tentatively, D is TRBD1 (6 bases). This CDR3 comprises 14 residues. V was shortened by 0 bases and J by 4 bases, with 9 bases between the two germline ends. From germline, CDR1 is KGHSY and CDR2 FQNENV. The CDR3 loop reads CASSQSRGGYGYTF. As DNA, the CDR3 is TGTGCCAGCAGCCAATCGAGGGGGGGCTATGGCTACACCTTC.

The DNA for the CDR3 is TGTGCCAGCAGTTTTATAGCTAGGGGGAACACTGAAGCTTTCTTT. This sequence encodes CASSFIARGNTEAFF. V usage is TRBV28 and J usage is TRBJ1-1; the D gene is possibly TRBD1 (5 bases). Germline V gene lookup returns CDR1 MDHEN and CDR2 SYDVKM. The ends were cut back, 3 bases at V and 1 base at J, with 12 bases in the middle. The CDR3 sequence is 15 residues long.

The chain combines TRBV18 with TRBJ2-5, with 7 bases fitting TRBD1. V lost 3 bases and J lost 4; bases outside the gene matches: 2. Germline assignment: CDR1 KGHSH and CDR2 LQKENI. This CDR3 has 13 residues. The CDR3 coding sequence is TGTGCCAGCTCACCCCGACAGGGAGAGACCCAGTACTTC. Protein product: CASSPRQGETQYF.

The sample holds one count of this clone. V usage is TRBV7-3 and J usage is TRBJ2-3, with TRBD2 matching 8 bases. Trimming cost V 4 bases and J 0 bases; bases outside gene matches: 3. Germline loops: CDR1 SGHTA, CDR2 FQGTGA. The CDR3 length is 15 residues. In DNA, the CDR3 is TGTGCCAGCAGCTGGCGGGAGGCCAGCACAGATACGCAGTATTTT. This encodes CASSWREASTDTQYF.

The gene calls are TRBV10-1 and TRBJ1-1, with 8 bases matching TRBD1. Germline lookup yields CDR1 WNHNN and CDR2 SYGVQD (reference sequence). The CDR3 spans 13 residues. The ends lost 8 bases at V and 4 bases at J; junction bases unmatched: 6. The CDR3 loop reads CASSQGVITEAFF. The DNA of the CDR3 is TGCGCCAGCTCACAGGGGGTGATCACTGAAGCTTTCTTT.

The chain carries TRBV7-9 and TRBJ1-1; D is ambiguous. Germline CDR1 reads SEHNR; CDR2 reads FQNEAQ (reference sequence). CDR3 size: 15 residues. V was pared by 1 base and J by 8 bases, with 17 bases between. Written as DNA, the CDR3 is TGTGCCAGCAGCTTAGGTGGTCGCTGGGTTCGGGAAGCTTTCTTT. Encoded protein: CASSLGGRWVREAFF. Full variable domain (outside the CDR3, taken from reference TRBV7-9 and TRBJ1-1): DTGVSQNPRHKITKRGQNVTFRCDPISEHNRLYWYRQTLGQGPEFLTYFQNEAQLEKSRLLSDRFSAERPKGSFSTLEIQRTEQGDSAMYLCASSLGGRWVREAFFGQGTRLTVV.

The V gene is TRBV7-3, the J gene TRBJ2-3; 7 bases fit TRBD1. This CDR3 comprises 15 residues. V lost 4 bases and J lost 2; bases outside the gene matches: 6. Germline CDR1 is SGHTA and CDR2 is FQGTGA. In DNA form, the CDR3 reads TGTGCCAGCAGCTATACAGGGGTAATCACAGATACGCAGTATTTT. This gives the protein CASSYTGVITDTQYF.

DNA of the CDR3: TGCGCCAGCAGCCAAGCGGGACAGGGGCCCACAGATACGCAGTATTTT. Protein: CASSQAGQGPTDTQYF. The J gene is TRBJ2-3, the V gene TRBV4-1; 10 bases line up with TRBD1. CDR3 size: 16 residues. V trimming: 1 base; J trimming: 2 bases; junction bases outside the gene matches: 3. Germline assignment: CDR1 MGHRA and CDR2 YSYEKL.

This chain joins TRBV14 and TRBJ2-7; D uncertain. Trimming removed 2 bases at V and 1 base at J, with 9 bases between. Germline V gene sequence: CDR1 SGHDN, CDR2 FVKESK. This CDR3 contains 14 residues. The CDR3 nucleotides are TGTGCCAGCAGCCAATTCCCAATTTCCTACGAGCAGTACTTC. It translates to CASSQFPISYEQYF.